These 7 T cell receptor beta chains came from one sample sequenced in a study of CD8 T cells in Susac syndrome. Reverse transcription of roughly 0.5 to 1 ug RNA was performed with random hexamers. TCRdb re-analysed the immunoSEQ multiplex PCR reads in MiXCR, keeping a single row per CDR3 protein. The sample records 150,000 to 200,000 distinct CDR3 sequences, 90% to 97% being singletons. Sequenced: CD4+ T cells from PBMCs. These TCRs come from a human donor with Susac syndrome.

This rearrangement joins TRBV5-1 to TRBJ1-1; possible D gene TRBD1, 5 bases. The germline CDR1 and CDR2 sequences are SGHRS and YFSETQ. The CDR3 sequence is 15 residues long. The V gene lost 2 bases and the J gene lost 4 bases, with 15 bases spanning the gap. CDR3: CASSFHGAVGTEAFF. The CDR3 coding sequence is TGCGCCAGCAGCTTTCACGGGGCCGTGGGCACTGAAGCTTTCTTT.

The V gene is TRBV10-3, the J gene TRBJ2-3; the D is unclear. V lost 4 bases and J 1 base, leaving 15 bases between the germline ends. This CDR3 has 16 residues. Germline CDR1 reads ENHRY; CDR2 reads SYGVKD. The CDR3 region has the DNA TGTGCCATCAGTGCCCCGACCCCCGCAGGCACAGATACGCAGTATTTT. This codes for CAISAPTPAGTDTQYF.

This sequence joins TRBV5-1 and TRBJ1-1; a possible D gene is TRBD1 (6 bases). Germline CDR1 SGHRS, CDR2 YFSETQ. The CDR3 is 15 amino acids. Deletions cut 2 bases from V and 1 base from J, with 12 bases between. The CDR3 is CASSLRQAKNTEAFF. The CDR3 DNA reads TGCGCCAGCAGCTTAAGACAGGCGAAGAACACTGAAGCTTTCTTT.

V usage is TRBV7-2 and J usage is TRBJ1-1, with D possibly TRBD1 on 5 matching bases. Germline V CDR1 and CDR2: SGHTA, FQGNSA. V gave up 3 bases and J gave up 5 bases, with 13 bases separating them. The CDR3 loop spans 14 amino acids. In DNA, the CDR3 is TGTGCCAGCAGCTTTTTGAGTGGGGGAACTGAAGCTTTCTTT. Translating gives CASSFLSGGTEAFF.

The rearrangement uses TRBV27 and TRBJ2-3; 8 nucleotides align to TRBD2. Trimming removed 4 bases from V and 2 bases from J; junction bases left unmatched: 5. From germline, CDR1 is MNHEY and CDR2 SMNVEV (reference sequence). The CDR3 has 15 amino acids. DNA of the CDR3: TGTGCCAGCAGTTCCCCGGGGGGGGCCACAGATACGCAGTATTTT. Amino acids: CASSSPGGATDTQYF.

The V gene is TRBV12-5, the J gene TRBJ2-1; no reliable D call. CDR1 LGHNT and CDR2 FRNRAP come from the germline V gene. V lost 2 bases to trimming and J lost 8 bases, with 7 bases between them. The CDR3 loop spans 12 amino acids. The CDR3 sequence is CASGLQSDEQFF. The CDR3, as DNA: TGTGCTAGTGGTTTGCAATCGGATGAGCAGTTCTTC.

V is TRBV12-3 or TRBV12-4 and J is TRBJ1-1, with D tentatively TRBD1 (5 bases). The V end was cut by 7 bases, the J end by 7 bases, with 13 bases between. The CDR3 sequence is 12 residues long. DNA for the CDR3: TGTGCCAGCAATTCTCCGGGGGTTGAAGCTTTCTTT. The encoded protein is CASNSPGVEAFF.